This record covers a single T cell receptor beta chain. CDR1 is SQVTM and CDR2 is ANQGSEA in the germline V gene. After removal of 3 bases from V and 3 bases from J, the junction contained 1 base not matched to a gene. This CDR3 comprises 13 residues. This entry is derived from a study of T cells in localized non-small cell lung cancer. Repertoires were generated with immunoSEQ multiplex PCR, while TCRdb's copy carries only in-frame clones and drops some. The sample has about 27,000 clones, roughly nine tenths seen once. Sequencing used peripheral blood, obtained before any cancer treatment. The sequence was obtained from a female donor aged 60 or older with stage II squamous cell lung carcinoma. The chain links TRBV29-1 to TRBJ1-2; 10 bases line up with TRBD1. The CDR3 DNA reads as TGCAGCGTTGAGGACAGGGGGGACTATGGCTACACCTTC. Translation: CSVEDRGDYGYTF.